This entry features one TCR beta chain sequence. Its antigen remains unknown. The data belong to a study of Tregs in tolerant kidney transplant recipients. Study-level points and caveats: The most relevant donor-specific Treg TCRbeta repertoire apparently came from expansion with activated donor B cells. Biological reproducibility was not directly addressed, but technical replication error appeared minimal. Few patients were studied, so findings need validation in larger groups.

The CDR3 totals 16 residues. Germline-derived CDR1 and CDR2 are MNHEY and SMNVEV (reference sequence). The V gene lost 2 bases and the J gene lost 0 bases, with 13 bases spanning the gap. Some clones are missing from TCRdb's copy, which holds only in-frame ones; the method was immunoSEQ multiplex PCR. The sample lists 110,000 or so clones, around 91% occurring once. The chain links TRBV27 to TRBJ1-2; TRBD1 is a possible D gene (5 bases). The origin of this receptor is a human donor in good health. Sequencing input: CD4+ T cells from blood. The DNA of the CDR3 is TGTGCCAGCAGTTTAGGTTGGGGGGAAGCTAACTATGGCTACACCTTC. Residues: CASSLGWGEANYGYTF.